The 23 T cell receptor beta chains reported below all come from one sample, sequenced in a study of OX40 agonist ivuxolimab in advanced cancers. Assay used: immunoSEQ multiplex PCR; TCRdb lists only in-frame clones, some missing. The top ten hold 0.25% to 0.35% of the sample, which has about 89,000 clones, around nine tenths seen once. The sequencing here drew on CD4+ or CD8+ T cells sorted from blood, taken in a trial of the OX40 agonist ivuxolimab. The receptors derive from an adult with an advanced solid tumor such as melanoma, head and neck, liver or kidney cancer.

This clone has a single count. The V call is TRBV7-2, the J call TRBJ2-7; 8 bases map to TRBD1. Trimming cost V 4 bases and J 0 bases; bases outside gene matches: 2. Per the germline V gene, CDR1 is SGHTA and CDR2 is FQGNSA. The CDR3 has 14 amino acids. Here the CDR3 DNA reads TGTGCCAGCAGCTACAGGGGGAGCTCCTACGAGCAGTACTTC. Amino acid sequence: CASSYRGSSYEQYF.

The chain is built from TRBV14 and TRBJ1-2; weak D call: TRBD1 (6 bases). With 4 bases removed from V and 6 bases from J, the gap between germline ends came to 12 bases. Germline assignment: CDR1 SGHDN and CDR2 FVKESK. The CDR3 runs to 13 residues. The CDR3 sequence: CASSPRRTDGYTF. The CDR3 nucleotides read TGTGCCAGCAGCCCCCGGCGGACAGATGGCTACACCTTC. The full variable domain, its missing parts supplied by reference TRBV14 and TRBJ1-2, is EAGVTQFPSHSVIEKGQTVTLRCDPISGHDNLYWYRRVMGKEIKFLLHFVKESKQDESGMPNNRFLAERTGGTYSTLKVQPAELEDSGVYFCASSPRRTDGYTFGSGTRLTVV.

The chain couples TRBV10-1 to TRBJ1-4; no clear D. Germline values: CDR1 WNHNN, CDR2 SYGVQD (reference sequence). V gave up 4 bases and J gave up 7 bases, with 13 bases separating them. The CDR3 totals 14 residues. The CDR3 spells CASSVRASAEKLFF. CDR3 nucleotide sequence: TGCGCCAGCAGTGTTCGAGCGTCGGCTGAAAAACTGTTTTTT.

This chain connects TRBV18 to TRBJ1-6, with 10 bases fitting TRBD1. This CDR3 comprises 18 residues. V lost 5 bases, J lost 8 bases, and 15 bases stayed unmatched. From germline, CDR1 is KGHSH and CDR2 LQKENI. The chain's CDR3 is CASSDGTGASLGDSPLHF. CDR3 nucleotide sequence: TGTGCCAGCTCAGACGGGACAGGGGCCAGCTTAGGTGATTCACCCCTCCACTTT. The full variable domain, its missing parts supplied by reference TRBV18 and TRBJ1-6, is NAGVMQNPRHLVRRRGQEARLRCSPMKGHSHVYWYRQLPEEGLKFMVYLQKENIIDESGMPKERFSAEFPKEGPSILRIQQVVRGDSAAYFCASSDGTGASLGDSPLHFGNGTRLTVT.

This chain connects TRBV27 to TRBJ2-3; perhaps TRBD2 as D (6 bases). This CDR3 spans 15 amino acids. Germline V gene data show CDR1 as MNHEY and CDR2 as SMNVEV (reference sequence). The ends were cut back, 6 bases at V and 0 bases at J, with 13 bases in the middle. CDR3 loop: CASSWDFPSTDTQYF. CDR3 DNA: TGTGCCAGCAGCTGGGACTTCCCTAGCACAGATACGCAGTATTTT.

The chain links TRBV15 to TRBJ2-3, with D possibly matching TRBD2 (5 bases). CDR1 is LNHNV, CDR2 YYDKDF, per germline (reference sequence). Trimming left V 1 base short and J 0 bases short, with 8 bases between. This CDR3 has 15 residues. The CDR3 DNA is TGTGCCACCAGCAGAGTAGTAGCGAGCACAGATACGCAGTATTTT. This sequence encodes CATSRVVASTDTQYF.

This chain uses TRBV27 with TRBJ1-1; 8 nucleotides line up with TRBD1. Looked up from germline, CDR1 is MNHEY and CDR2 is SMNVEV (reference sequence). This CDR3 has 15 amino acids. Losses at the gene ends were 4 bases for V and 3 bases for J; bases not matched to a gene: 7. Here the CDR3 DNA reads TGTGCCAGCAGTTCGCCACAGGGGGGTCACACTGAAGCTTTCTTT. It encodes CASSSPQGGHTEAFF.

The J gene is TRBJ1-4, the V gene TRBV30; TRBD1 is a possible D gene (5 bases). Trimming left V 2 bases short and J 7 bases short, with 11 bases between. CDR3 length: 13 residues. Germline CDR1 is GTSNPN and CDR2 is SVGIG (reference sequence). This chain's CDR3 is CAWSSGRGEKLFF. The CDR3 nucleotides are TGTGCCTGGAGTTCAGGGCGCGGTGAAAAACTGTTTTTT.

V gene TRBV5-5 combines with J gene TRBJ1-3; D unresolved. The germline V gene encodes CDR1 SGHKS and CDR2 YYEKEE (reference sequence). Trimming removed 0 bases at V and 4 bases at J, with 2 bases between. There are 12 residues in the CDR3. As DNA, the CDR3 is TGTGCCAGCAGCTTGGACGGAAACACCATATATTTT. It is translated as CASSLDGNTIYF. Looking up the rest from reference TRBV5-5 and TRBJ1-3 gives the full variable domain: DAGVTQSPTHLIKTRGQQVTLRCSPISGHKSVSWYQQVLGQGPQFIFQYYEKEERGRGNFPDRFSARQFPNYSSELNVNALLLGDSALYLCASSLDGNTIYFGEGSWLTVV.

The chain couples TRBV12-2 to TRBJ2-1; the table names TRBD2, a call not compared with the DNA. TRBV12-2 is deemed a pseudogene. The CDR3 sequence is 15 residues long. CDR3 sequence reads: CASRLRLDSNNEQFF. Written as DNA, the CDR3 is TGTGCAAGTCGCTTAAGGTTGGACTCAAACAATGAGCAGTTCTTC.

This clone was counted once. V and J are TRBV11-2 and TRBJ2-2, with D possibly being TRBD1 (5 bases). This CDR3 comprises 15 residues. Germline CDR1 and CDR2: SGHAT and FQNNGV. Trimming left V 2 bases short and J 5 bases short, with 12 bases between. CDR3 loop: CASSLRAGKTGELFF. The CDR3 coding sequence is TGTGCCAGCAGCTTACGTGCAGGGAAGACCGGGGAGCTGTTTTTT.

This clone came up once. The gene calls are TRBV5-1 and TRBJ1-4; D is unresolved. This CDR3 comprises 14 residues. Looked up from germline, CDR1 is SGHRS and CDR2 is YFSETQ. V was cut by 4 bases and J by 7 bases, with 14 bases left in between. Here the CDR3 DNA reads TGCGCCAGCAGCGCGGGATTGTCCGGTGAAAAACTGTTTTTT. It specifies CASSAGLSGEKLFF.

The V gene is TRBV15, the J gene TRBJ2-2; D gene ambiguous. Between the trimmed V and J ends, which lost 0 bases and 7 bases, there was a span of 12 bases. The CDR3 totals 15 residues. The germline V gene has CDR1 LNHNV and CDR2 YYDKDF (reference sequence). CDR3 sequence (DNA): TGTGCCACCAGCAGAGAAAAGCTTGTCAGCGGGGAGCTGTTTTTT. This codes for CATSREKLVSGELFF.

The J gene is TRBJ2-6, the V gene TRBV4-3; D might be TRBD2 (5 bases). The germline V and J ends were trimmed by 0 bases and 4 bases, with 22 bases remaining between them. The CDR3 sequence is 20 residues long. The V gene's germline CDR1 is LGHNA and CDR2 YSLEER. The CDR3 bases are TGCGCCAGCAGCCAAGATCGTTCAATAGGTGGGAGATCCGGGGCCAACGTCCTGACTTTC. Translation: CASSQDRSIGGRSGANVLTF.

The CDR3 spells CAISGDRGFAAFF. In DNA form, the CDR3 reads TGTGCCATCAGTGGGGACAGGGGGTTCGCAGCTTTCTTT. The chain is built from TRBV10-3 and TRBJ1-1, with 11 bases matching TRBD1. CDR1 is ENHRY, CDR2 SYGVKD, per germline. The J segment lost 10 bases and the V segment lost 4 bases, leaving 5 bases of the junction unmatched. This CDR3 is built from 13 residues.

The chain has TRBV27 and TRBJ1-2; D gene unclear. The V gene lost 8 bases and the J gene lost 4 bases, with 20 bases spanning the gap. CDR1 is MNHEY and CDR2 is SMNVEV in the germline V gene (reference sequence). The length of the CDR3 is 15 residues. DNA for the CDR3: TGTGCCAGCTCTCGTGGTGGGCAGCGAAGCTATGGCTACACCTTC. It translates to CASSRGGQRSYGYTF.

The J gene is TRBJ2-3, the V gene TRBV9; 8 bases agree with TRBD1. This CDR3 comprises 14 residues. After removal of 5 bases from V and 5 bases from J, the junction contained 7 bases not matched to a gene. Germline V lookup: CDR1 SGDLS, CDR2 YYNGEE. CDR3 DNA sequence: TGTGCCAGCAGGAGGCAGGGGGCAGGAGATACGCAGTATTTT. This encodes CASRRQGAGDTQYF.

The J gene is TRBJ1-1, the V gene TRBV10-3; unclear D gene. Looked up from germline, CDR1 is ENHRY and CDR2 is SYGVKD. There are 11 residues in the CDR3. The germline V and J ends were trimmed by 7 bases and 5 bases, with 8 bases remaining between them. CDR3 sequence: CAITGGTEAFF. CDR3 nucleotides: TGTGCCATCACGGGCGGGACTGAAGCTTTCTTT.

In DNA form, the CDR3 reads TGCGCCAGTTCCAGGGGTCGGACCGCTGGAAACACCATATATTTT. Translation gives CASSRGRTAGNTIYF. The rearrangement uses TRBV10-1 and TRBJ1-3; D possibly corresponds to TRBD1 (6 bases). The V end lost 9 bases, the J end lost 2 bases, and 17 bases lay between the germline ends. The germline CDR1 and CDR2 sequences are WNHNN and SYGVQD (reference sequence). CDR3 length: 15 residues.

This clone was found once. The sample holds other DNA sequences that translate to the same CDR3. This chain joins TRBV18 and TRBJ2-5; no clear D gene. Trimming took off 6 bases at V and 5 bases at J, with 7 bases between the two ends. The germline V gene encodes CDR1 KGHSH and CDR2 LQKENI. The CDR3 loop spans 11 amino acids. CDR3 DNA: TGTGCCAGCTCCCCGAAGGAGACCCAGTACTTC. Residues: CASSPKETQYF.

V is TRBV6-5 and J is TRBJ1-2, with D tentatively TRBD1 (5 bases). Trimming removed 1 base from V and 5 bases from J, with 14 bases in between. Germline values: CDR1 MNHEY, CDR2 SVGAGI. The CDR3 loop spans 15 amino acids. This chain's CDR3 is CASSYFSQGLYGYTF. CDR3 bases: TGTGCCAGCAGTTACTTTTCGCAGGGCTTGTATGGCTACACCTTC.

The V and J genes are TRBV28 and TRBJ2-1; perhaps TRBD2 as D (6 bases). The V gene lost 11 bases and the J gene lost 7 bases, with 21 bases spanning the gap. The V gene's germline CDR1 is MDHEN and CDR2 SYDVKM. CDR3 size: 14 residues. The CDR3 nucleotides read TGTGCCTCCACAGCCGGGGGTCTGGGGAATGAGCAGTTCTTC. It is translated as CASTAGGLGNEQFF. Looking up the rest from reference TRBV28 and TRBJ2-1 gives the full variable domain: DVKVTQSSRYLVKRTGEKVFLECVQDMDHENMFWYRQDPGLGLRLIYFSYDVKMKEKGDIPEGYSVSREKKERFSLILESASTNQTSMYLCASTAGGLGNEQFFGPGTRLTVL.

This clone turned up a few times. This rearrangement joins TRBV5-8 to TRBJ1-1; D is possibly TRBD1 (6 bases). Germline CDR1 SGHTS, CDR2 YDEGEE. V gave up 2 bases and J gave up 11 bases, with 13 bases separating them. The CDR3 loop spans 12 amino acids. Written as DNA, the CDR3 is TGTGCCAGCAGCTTAGTCACAGGGTACGCTTTCTTT. Residues: CASSLVTGYAFF.